Presented here are 17 T cell receptor beta chains from one specimen sequenced in a study of Ad26.COV2.S vaccination and SARS-CoV-2 variants (dated by TCRdb to the early 2020s). The sample's treatment or condition label is to be understood as: roughly 20 received Ad26.COV2.S at low or high dose, single or two shots; about 5 received placebo; per-sample allocation not given. For vaccine and placebo recipients, repertoires were sequenced using samples collected on day 63 after the first injection. The library came from the immunoSEQ multiplex PCR assay. Drawn from immuneACCESS, this table holds only the in-frame rearrangements with V and J called that TCRdb kept. Clones are partly lost; checked studies trace under half to an unresolved V gene and leave the rest unexplained. For this sample the table gives 300,000 to 400,000 clones, of which over 75% were detected only once. More than 3% of the sample belongs to the ten largest clones.

This specimen consisted of peripheral blood, obtained in a trial of Ad26.COV2.S vaccine versus placebo. These receptor sequences come from a person aged 18-60 years who received the Ad26.COV2.S COVID-19 vaccine or a placebo.

The chain uses TRBV3-1 (or the pseudogene TRBV3-2) and TRBJ2-7; perhaps TRBD1 as D (6 bases). CDR3 length equals 14 residues. The V gene's germline CDR1 is LGHDT and CDR2 YNNKEL (reference sequence). V was shortened by 4 bases and J by 2 bases, with 12 bases between the two germline ends. The CDR3 loop is CASSPDRLAYEQYF. For the CDR3, the DNA is TGTGCCAGCAGCCCAGACAGGTTAGCCTACGAGCAGTACTTC.

This rearrangement joins TRBV6-5 to TRBJ2-1; D call uncertain. The CDR3 is 15 amino acids. Germline V lookup: CDR1 MNHEY, CDR2 SVGAGI. Trimming removed 5 bases from V and 0 bases from J, with 11 bases in between. The CDR3 spells CASSQTPSSYNEQFF. The CDR3 bases are TGTGCCAGCAGTCAGACACCTAGCTCCTACAATGAGCAGTTCTTC.

In this sample, this clone turned up a few times. V gene TRBV5-1 combines with J gene TRBJ1-2, with 7 bases fitting TRBD1. The CDR3 has 15 residues. CDR1 SGHRS and CDR2 YFSETQ come from the germline V gene. V shed 0 bases, J shed 6 bases, and the junction held 8 bases outside the gene matches. Here the CDR3 DNA reads TGCGCCAGCAGCTTGGCTTTGACAGGGAATAATGGCTACACCTTC. Protein product: CASSLALTGNNGYTF. Full variable domain (missing parts from reference TRBV5-1 and TRBJ1-2): KAGVTQTPRYLIKTRGQQVTLSCSPISGHRSVSWYQQTPGQGLQFLFEYFSETQRNKGNFPGRFSGRQFSNSRSEMNVSTLELGDSALYLCASSLALTGNNGYTFGSGTRLTVV.

This sequence joins TRBV7-2 and TRBJ1-2; D gene ambiguous. Per germline, CDR1 SGHTA and CDR2 FQGNSA. The CDR3 loop spans 17 amino acids. Deletions cut 5 bases from V and 2 bases from J, with 21 bases between. The CDR3 nucleotides are TGTGCCAGCAGCCCCCTAACGGGTACACCCGTAAACTATGGCTACACCTTC. It translates to CASSPLTGTPVNYGYTF.

The rearrangement uses TRBV15 and TRBJ2-3; 7 bases line up with TRBD2. From germline, CDR1 is LNHNV and CDR2 YYDKDF (reference sequence). CDR3 length equals 16 residues. After removal of 1 base from V and 6 bases from J, the junction contained 10 bases not matched to a gene. The CDR3: CATSRVVVAGGDTQYF. Written as DNA, the CDR3 is TGTGCCACCAGCAGAGTAGTGGTGGCCGGGGGGGATACGCAGTATTTT.

This chain uses TRBV6-2 or TRBV6-3 with TRBJ1-5; tentative D call: TRBD1 (5 bases). V was pared by 5 bases and J by 6 bases, with 14 bases between. Germline V lookup: CDR1 MNHEY, CDR2 SVGEGT. The CDR3 runs to 14 residues. The CDR3 reads CASSPPGTRQPQHF. The CDR3 nucleotides are TGTGCCAGCAGTCCCCCAGGGACTCGTCAGCCCCAGCATTTT.

The rearrangement joins TRBV4-2 to TRBJ2-3, with D tentatively TRBD2 (5 bases). The ends were cut back, 0 bases at V and 4 bases at J, with 11 bases in the middle. CDR3 length: 15 residues. The germline CDR1 and CDR2 sequences are LGHNA and YNFKEQ. CDR3 nucleotide sequence: TGTGCCAGCAGCCAAGAATCCGTCGGGGCAGATACGCAGTATTTT. Encoded protein: CASSQESVGADTQYF.

The chain has TRBV12-3 or TRBV12-4 and TRBJ1-4, with D perhaps TRBD1 (6 bases). The CDR3 is 13 residues long. Trimming removed 6 bases at V and 4 bases at J, with 9 bases between. The chain's CDR3 is CASSRDINEKLFF. DNA for the CDR3: TGTGCCAGCAGCCGGGACATTAATGAAAAACTGTTTTTT.

The chain uses TRBV30 and TRBJ2-7, with D possibly matching TRBD1 (6 bases). Trimming removed 3 bases from V and 4 bases from J, with 10 bases in between. The CDR3 sequence is 12 residues long. Germline V gives CDR1 GTSNPN, CDR2 SVGIG (reference sequence). The chain's CDR3 is CAWSPTGYEQYF. The CDR3 DNA is TGTGCCTGGAGCCCGACAGGTTACGAGCAGTACTTC.

CDR3 DNA: TGTGCCAGCAGTCCCCGCCTGAAACCGGGTACTGAAGCTTTCTTT. Encoded protein: CASSPRLKPGTEAFF. The chain couples TRBV6-5 to TRBJ1-1; D is unclear. There are 15 residues in the CDR3. Per germline, CDR1 MNHEY and CDR2 SVGAGI. Trimming removed 5 bases from V and 5 bases from J, with 18 bases in between.

The chain uses TRBV11-2 and TRBJ2-6, with D hard to call. This CDR3 has 13 residues. The germline CDR1 and CDR2 sequences are SGHAT and FQNNGV. The ends were cut back, 1 base at V and 4 bases at J, with 2 bases in the middle. The CDR3 is CASSLAGANVLTF. The CDR3 DNA follows: TGTGCCAGCAGCTTAGCCGGGGCCAACGTCCTGACTTTC.

The J gene is TRBJ2-3, the V gene TRBV7-9; D is tentatively TRBD1 or TRBD2 (5 bases each). Germline CDR1 reads SEHNR; CDR2 reads FQNEAQ (reference sequence). V was clipped by 5 bases and J by 0 bases, with 12 bases between them. The CDR3 contains 15 residues. The CDR3 nucleotides are TGTGCCAGCAGCAGAGGGACGGTGAGCACAGATACGCAGTATTTT. It is translated as CASSRGTVSTDTQYF.

This chain connects TRBV19 to TRBJ1-1; possible D gene TRBD1, 5 bases. Trimming took 9 bases from V and 1 from J, leaving 24 bases between them. The CDR3 is made up of 17 amino acids. Per the germline V gene, CDR1 is LNHDA and CDR2 is SQIVND (reference sequence). The CDR3 protein is CASDPGRGSGANTEAFF. The CDR3 nucleotides read TGTGCCAGCGATCCTGGGCGAGGGTCTGGGGCGAACACTGAAGCTTTCTTT.

This sequence joins TRBV19 and TRBJ1-6; a weak D match, TRBD1 (5 bases). Germline lookup yields CDR1 LNHDA and CDR2 SQIVND (reference sequence). V lost 5 bases, J lost 0 bases, and 11 bases lay in between. This CDR3 has 16 amino acids. The CDR3 region has the DNA TGTGCCAGTAGTCAGGGTGGCCGCTCCTATAATTCACCCCTCCACTTT. This encodes CASSQGGRSYNSPLHF.

The chain combines TRBV6-5 with TRBJ2-7; D not resolved. Trimming removed 6 bases at V and 0 bases at J, with 9 bases between. CDR3 length: 13 residues. The germline gives CDR1 MNHEY, CDR2 SVGAGI. The CDR3 DNA is TGTGCCAGCAGGGAGCCGAGCTCCTACGAGCAGTACTTC. Encoded protein: CASREPSSYEQYF.

As regards this clone: One junction end disagrees with the germline gene, perhaps due to a read error. This sequence joins TRBV14 and TRBJ1-1; the D is unclear. Per the germline V gene, CDR1 is SGHDN and CDR2 is FVKESK. The CDR3 covers 14 residues. CDR3 sequence reads: CASSQGHGNSEAFF. The CDR3 region has the DNA TGTGCCAGCAGCCAAGGCCACGGGAACTCTGAAGCTTTCTTT.

A remark on this clone: Other nucleotide sequences from this sample produce the same CDR3. The chain uses TRBV29-1 and TRBJ2-7; 11 bases are a match to TRBD1. Trimming removed 3 bases from V and 3 bases from J; junction bases left unmatched: 1. CDR1 and CDR2 from the germline V gene are SQVTM and ANQGSEA. The CDR3 is 13 residues long. For the CDR3, the DNA is TGCAGCGTTGATGGGACAGGGGGCTACGAGCAGTACTTC. It specifies CSVDGTGGYEQYF.